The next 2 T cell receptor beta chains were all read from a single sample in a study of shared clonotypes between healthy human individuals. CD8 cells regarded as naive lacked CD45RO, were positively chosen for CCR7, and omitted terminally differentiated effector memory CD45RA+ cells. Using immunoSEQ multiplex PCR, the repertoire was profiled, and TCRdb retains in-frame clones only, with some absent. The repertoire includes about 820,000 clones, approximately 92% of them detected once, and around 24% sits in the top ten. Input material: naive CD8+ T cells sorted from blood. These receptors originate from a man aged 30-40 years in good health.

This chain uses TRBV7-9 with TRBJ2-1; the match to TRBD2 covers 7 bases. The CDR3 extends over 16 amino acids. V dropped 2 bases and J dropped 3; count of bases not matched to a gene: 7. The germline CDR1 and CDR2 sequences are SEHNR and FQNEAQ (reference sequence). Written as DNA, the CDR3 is TGTGCCAGCAGCTTAAGGTCTAGCGGAGTCTACAATGAGCAGTTCTTC. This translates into CASSLRSSGVYNEQFF.

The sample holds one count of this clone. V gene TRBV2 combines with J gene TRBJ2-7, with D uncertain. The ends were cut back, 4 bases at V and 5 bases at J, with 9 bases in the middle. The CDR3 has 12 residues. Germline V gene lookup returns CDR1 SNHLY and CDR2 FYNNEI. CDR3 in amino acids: CASSAALDEQYF. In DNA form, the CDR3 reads TGTGCCAGCAGTGCTGCTTTGGACGAGCAGTACTTC.